The rows below give T cell receptor beta chains drawn from one sample of a study of cytomegalovirus exposure and HLA in healthy donors. Sequencing used immunoSEQ multiplex PCR; TCRdb keeps in-frame clones, though not all of them. Among about 120,000 clones listed, 6.5% to 9.5% were seen once. The sample taken for sequencing was PBMCs. These receptors were taken from a woman aged 40 to 50 in good health and CMV-seropositive. Each CDR3 is given with its conserved first and last residue. A D gene is named only where the DNA matches it firmly. The size entry is marked missing in some rows and otherwise reads once, few, many or a size class.

TRBD1	TRBV20-1	TRBJ2-6	-	CRAQGGSVLTF	TGCAGGGCTCAAGGGGGCAGCGTCCTGACTTTC
TRBD2	TRBV28	TRBJ2-2	-	CASSFAGGRTGELFF	TGTGCCAGCAGTTTCGCGGGGGGTAGGACCGGGGAGCTGTTTTTT
TRBD1	TRBV5-1	TRBJ1-2	few	CASSPDRGLAGYTF	TGCGCCAGCAGCCCGGACAGGGGGCTCGCGGGCTACACCTTC
TRBD2	TRBV5-6	TRBJ2-2	-	CASSLLAGGNTGELFF	TGTGCCAGCAGCTTGTTGGCGGGGGGGAACACCGGGGAGCTGTTTTTT
-	TRBV19	TRBJ1-2	few	CASSIGRSNYGYTF	TGTGCCAGTAGTATAGGAAGGAGCAACTATGGCTACACCTTC
-	TRBV15	TRBJ1-2	few	CATSRDSLYGYTF	TGTGCCACCAGCAGAGACTCCCTCTATGGCTACACCTTC
-	TRBV2	TRBJ1-1	-	CASSDVPGQVNTEAFF	TGTGCCAGCAGTGACGTCCCGGGACAAGTGAACACTGAAGCTTTCTTT
-	TRBV5-4	TRBJ2-7	few	CASSPSSRFGKVGSYEQYF	TGTGCCAGCAGCCCCTCCTCAAGGTTCGGGAAAGTCGGTTCCTACGAGCAGTACTTC
TRBD1	TRBV28	TRBJ2-7	-	CASAGGTYEQYF	TGTGCCAGCGCAGGGGGCACCTACGAGCAGTACTTC
TRBD1	TRBV7-8	TRBJ2-3	few	CASSFRGLITDTQYF	TGTGCCAGCAGCTTTAGGGGGCTTATCACAGATACGCAGTATTTT
-	TRBV19	TRBJ1-1	-	CASSIKVGQQAFF	TGTGCCAGTAGTATAAAGGTCGGACAGCAAGCTTTCTTT
-	TRBV6-1	TRBJ2-1	few	CASSETQLGRNEQFF	TGTGCCAGCAGTGAGACCCAGCTAGGTCGGAATGAGCAGTTCTTC
-	TRBV29-1	TRBJ2-1	-	CSADRGRSNNEQFF	TGCAGCGCAGACCGCGGGCGGAGTAACAATGAGCAGTTCTTC
-	TRBV9	TRBJ2-3	few	CASSAQAGLGPRRTQYF	TGTGCCAGCAGCGCACAAGCGGGCCTGGGCCCCCGACGCACGCAGTATTTT
TRBD1	TRBV5-1	TRBJ1-1	few	CASSLVGQGNTAFF	TGCGCCAGCAGCTTGGTGGGACAGGGGAACACAGCTTTCTTT
-	TRBV19	TRBJ2-7	once	CASTPSGVGYEQYF	TGTGCCAGTACCCCCTCCGGGGTCGGCTACGAGCAGTACTTC
TRBD1	TRBV18	TRBJ1-5	few	CASSISPGQGDQPQHF	TGTGCCAGCTCTATATCCCCGGGACAGGGGGATCAGCCCCAGCATTTT
-	TRBV5-1	TRBJ1-1	few	CASSDGGKNTEAFF	TGCGCCAGCAGCGACGGGGGTAAGAACACTGAAGCTTTCTTT
-	TRBV5-8	TRBJ1-1	few	CASSYFRGVITEAFF	TGTGCCAGCAGCTACTTCAGGGGAGTGATCACTGAAGCTTTCTTT
-	TRBV18	TRBJ2-5	-	CASSPGGETQYF	TGTGCCAGCTCACCAGGAGGGGAGACCCAGTACTTC
-	TRBV10-3	TRBJ1-4	few	CAISGGANEKLFF	TGTGCCATCAGTGGGGGAGCTAATGAAAAACTGTTTTTT
-	TRBV29-1	TRBJ1-1	-	CSAQGVGTEAFF	TGCAGCGCCCAAGGGGTGGGGACTGAAGCTTTCTTT
TRBD1	TRBV28	TRBJ1-2	-	CASRKQGPVGYGYTF	TGTGCCAGCAGGAAACAGGGGCCCGTGGGCTATGGCTACACCTTC
TRBD1	TRBV29-1	TRBJ2-7	few	CSGGDSSYEQYF	TGCAGCGGAGGGGACAGCTCCTACGAGCAGTACTTC
-	TRBV29-1	TRBJ2-1	few	CSVALTYNEQFF	TGCAGCGTTGCTCTAACCTACAATGAGCAGTTCTTC
-	TRBV7-3	TRBJ2-3	few	CASSSIGGTDTQYF	TGTGCCAGCAGCTCCATCGGCGGGACAGATACGCAGTATTTT
-	TRBV30	TRBJ1-2	few	CAWTKRRFGYTF	TGTGCCTGGACAAAACGGAGGTTTGGCTACACCTTC
-	TRBV29-1	TRBJ1-4	few	CSVRRVNNEKLFF	TGCAGCGTTCGGAGGGTGAATAATGAAAAACTGTTTTTT
TRBD1	TRBV5-1	TRBJ1-4	-	CASSLVQGDEKLFF	TGCGCCAGCAGCTTGGTCCAGGGGGATGAAAAACTGTTTTTT